The present entry profiles one TCR beta chain with its context. Antigen unknown. This CDR3 has 16 amino acids. Trimming shortened V by 0 bases and J by 2 bases, and 13 bases separated the two germline ends. Germline values: CDR1 LGHNA, CDR2 YNFKEQ. This specimen belongs to a study of persistence of HIV-infected CD4 T cells. Study-level background: CD4+ T cells responding to CMV or HIV-1 Gag were isolated.

Notes on the study in general: Degenerate expanded CDR3beta sequences were enriched among CMV- and Gag-responding cells.

Cells were stimulated with overlapping HIV-1 Gag 15-mer peptides. CD40L/CD69 double-negative CD45RO-high memory CD4+ T cells were collected. A roughly 17-hour stimulation of CD8-depleted PBMCs used anti-CD28/CD49d costimulation, CD40-blocking antibody and enfuvirtide. The libraries were made with immunoSEQ version 4 in survey mode. Genomic DNA was diluted to around 10 ng/uL, up to roughly 1 ug per sample. TCRdb's table, derived via immunoSEQ multiplex PCR, lists solely in-frame clones and lacks some. The sample has just over 35,000 clones, 70% to 90% seen once. The TCR was taken from an adult with HIV. The donor label of this sample is uncertain. J is TRBJ1-1 and V is TRBV4-2; D call uncertain. The sample was cultured CD4+ T cells from PBMCs, taken from a patient who received antiretroviral therapy. The DNA of the CDR3 is TGTGCCAGCAGCCAAGAAGGTTTCACTTCCAACACTGAAGCTTTCTTT. Translated, it gives CASSQEGFTSNTEAFF.